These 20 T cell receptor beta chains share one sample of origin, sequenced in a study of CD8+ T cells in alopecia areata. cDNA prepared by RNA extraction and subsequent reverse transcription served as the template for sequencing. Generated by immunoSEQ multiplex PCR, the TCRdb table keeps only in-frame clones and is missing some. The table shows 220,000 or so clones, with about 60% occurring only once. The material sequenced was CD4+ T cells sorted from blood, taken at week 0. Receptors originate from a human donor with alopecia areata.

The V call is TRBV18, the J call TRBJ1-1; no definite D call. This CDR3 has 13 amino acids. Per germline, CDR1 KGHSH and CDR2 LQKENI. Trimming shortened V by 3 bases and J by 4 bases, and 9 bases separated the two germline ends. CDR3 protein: CASSPPAATEAFF. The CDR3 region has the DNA TGTGCCAGCTCACCGCCAGCGGCCACTGAAGCTTTCTTT.

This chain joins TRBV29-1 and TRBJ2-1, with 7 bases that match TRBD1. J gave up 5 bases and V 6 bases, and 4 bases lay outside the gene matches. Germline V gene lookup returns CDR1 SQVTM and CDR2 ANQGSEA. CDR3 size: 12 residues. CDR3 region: CSVDRENNEQFF. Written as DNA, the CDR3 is TGCAGCGTCGACAGGGAGAACAATGAGCAGTTCTTC.

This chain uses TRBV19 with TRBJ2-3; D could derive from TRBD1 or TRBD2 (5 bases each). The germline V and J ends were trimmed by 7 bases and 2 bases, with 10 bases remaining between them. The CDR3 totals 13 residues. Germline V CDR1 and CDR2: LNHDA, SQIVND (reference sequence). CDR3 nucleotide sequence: TGTGCCAGTACCACGGGGCCCACAGATACGCAGTATTTT. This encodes CASTTGPTDTQYF.

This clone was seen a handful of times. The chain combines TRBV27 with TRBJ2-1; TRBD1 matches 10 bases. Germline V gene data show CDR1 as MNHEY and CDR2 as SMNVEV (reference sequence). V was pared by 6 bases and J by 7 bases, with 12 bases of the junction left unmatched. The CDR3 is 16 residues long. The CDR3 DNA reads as TGTGCCAGCAGCTCCTTCGACAGGGGGCGATCAAATGAGCAGTTCTTC. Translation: CASSSFDRGRSNEQFF.

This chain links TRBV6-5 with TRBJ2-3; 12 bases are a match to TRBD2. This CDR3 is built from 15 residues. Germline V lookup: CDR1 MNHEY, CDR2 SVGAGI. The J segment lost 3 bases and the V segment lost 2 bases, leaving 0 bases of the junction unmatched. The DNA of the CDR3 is TGTGCCAGCAGTTACGGGACTAGCGGGACAGATACGCAGTATTTT. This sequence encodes CASSYGTSGTDTQYF.

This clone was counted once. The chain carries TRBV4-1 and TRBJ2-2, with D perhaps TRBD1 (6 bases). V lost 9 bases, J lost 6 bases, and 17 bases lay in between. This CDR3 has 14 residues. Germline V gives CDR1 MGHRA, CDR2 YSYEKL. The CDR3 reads CASQGYGAPGELFF. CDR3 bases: TGCGCCAGTCAGGGGTATGGGGCCCCCGGGGAGCTGTTTTTT.

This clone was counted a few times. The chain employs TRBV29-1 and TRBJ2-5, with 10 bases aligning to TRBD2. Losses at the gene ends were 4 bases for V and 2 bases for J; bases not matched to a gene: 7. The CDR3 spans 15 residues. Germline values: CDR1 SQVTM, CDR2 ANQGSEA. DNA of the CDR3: TGCAGCGTTGCACCGGGACTAGCGAGACAAGAGACCCAGTACTTC. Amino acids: CSVAPGLARQETQYF. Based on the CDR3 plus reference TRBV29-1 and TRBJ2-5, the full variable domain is SAVISQKPSRDICQRGTSLTIQCQVDSQVTMMFWYRQQPGQSLTLIATANQGSEATYESGFVIDKFPISRPNLTFSTLTVSNMSPEDSSIYLCSVAPGLARQETQYFGPGTRLLVL.

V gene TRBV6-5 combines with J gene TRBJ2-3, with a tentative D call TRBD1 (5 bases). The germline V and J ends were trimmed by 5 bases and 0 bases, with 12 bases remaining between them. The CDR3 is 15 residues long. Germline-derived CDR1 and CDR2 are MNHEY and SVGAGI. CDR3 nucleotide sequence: TGTGCCAGCAGTACCATCGACAGTAGCACAGATACGCAGTATTTT. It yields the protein CASSTIDSSTDTQYF.

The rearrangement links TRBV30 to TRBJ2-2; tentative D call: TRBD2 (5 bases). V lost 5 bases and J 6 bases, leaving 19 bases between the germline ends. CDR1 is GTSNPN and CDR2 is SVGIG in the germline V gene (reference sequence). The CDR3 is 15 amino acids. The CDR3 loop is CAWQTTPGRPGELFF. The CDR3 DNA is TGTGCCTGGCAAACCACCCCGGGAAGGCCCGGGGAGCTGTTTTTT. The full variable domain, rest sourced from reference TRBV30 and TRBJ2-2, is SQTIHQWPATLVQPVGSPLSLECTVEGTSNPNLYWYRQAAGRGLQLLFYSVGIGQISSEVPQNLSASRPQDRQFILSSKKLLLSDSGFYLCAWQTTPGRPGELFFGEGSRLTVL.

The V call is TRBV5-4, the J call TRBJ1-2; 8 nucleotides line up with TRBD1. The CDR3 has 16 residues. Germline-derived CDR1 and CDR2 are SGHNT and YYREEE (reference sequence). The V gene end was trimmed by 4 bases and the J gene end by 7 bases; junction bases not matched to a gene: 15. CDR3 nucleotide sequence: TGTGCCAGCAGCCCCCAGGATCGTCAGGGGGCGCTTGGCTACACCTTC. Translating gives CASSPQDRQGALGYTF.

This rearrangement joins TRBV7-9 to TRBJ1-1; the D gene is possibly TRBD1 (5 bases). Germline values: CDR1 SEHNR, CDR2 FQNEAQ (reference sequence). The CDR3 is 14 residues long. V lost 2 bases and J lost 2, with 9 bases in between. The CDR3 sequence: CASSLQGTNTEAFF. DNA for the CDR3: TGTGCCAGCAGCTTACAGGGAACTAACACTGAAGCTTTCTTT.

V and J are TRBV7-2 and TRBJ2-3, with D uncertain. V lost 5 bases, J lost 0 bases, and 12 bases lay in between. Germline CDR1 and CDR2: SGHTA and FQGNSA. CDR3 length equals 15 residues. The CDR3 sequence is CASSPQASSTDTQYF. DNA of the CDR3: TGTGCCAGCAGCCCCCAGGCCTCTAGCACAGATACGCAGTATTTT.

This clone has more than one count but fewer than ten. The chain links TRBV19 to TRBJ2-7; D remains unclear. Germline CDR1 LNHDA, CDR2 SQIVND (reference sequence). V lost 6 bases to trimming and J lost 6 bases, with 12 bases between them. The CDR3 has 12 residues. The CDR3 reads CASSPEWGEQYF. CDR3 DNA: TGTGCCAGTAGCCCTGAATGGGGCGAGCAGTACTTC.

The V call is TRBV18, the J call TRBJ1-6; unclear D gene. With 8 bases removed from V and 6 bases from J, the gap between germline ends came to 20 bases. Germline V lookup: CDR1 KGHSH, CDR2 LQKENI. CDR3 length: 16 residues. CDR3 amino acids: CASRTARGRLNSPLHF. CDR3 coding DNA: TGTGCCAGCCGCACCGCTCGAGGGAGGCTTAATTCACCCCTCCACTTT.

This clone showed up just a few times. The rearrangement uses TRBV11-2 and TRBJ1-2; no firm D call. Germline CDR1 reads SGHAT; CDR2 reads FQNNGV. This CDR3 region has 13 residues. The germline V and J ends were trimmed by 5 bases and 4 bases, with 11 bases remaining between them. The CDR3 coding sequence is TGTGCCAGCAGCCAGGACGGAATCTATGGCTACACCTTC. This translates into CASSQDGIYGYTF.

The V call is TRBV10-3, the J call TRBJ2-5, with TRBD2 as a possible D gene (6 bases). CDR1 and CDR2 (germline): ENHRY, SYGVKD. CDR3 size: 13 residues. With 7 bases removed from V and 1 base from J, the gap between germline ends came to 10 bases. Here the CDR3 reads CAITPGVQETQYF. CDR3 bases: TGTGCCATCACTCCGGGGGTCCAAGAGACCCAGTACTTC.

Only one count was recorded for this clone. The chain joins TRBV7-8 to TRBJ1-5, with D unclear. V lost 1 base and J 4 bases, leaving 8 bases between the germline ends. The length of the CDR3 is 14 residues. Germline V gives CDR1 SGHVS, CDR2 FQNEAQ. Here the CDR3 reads CASSLGAGNQPQHF. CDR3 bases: TGTGCCAGCAGCTTAGGGGCGGGGAATCAGCCCCAGCATTTT. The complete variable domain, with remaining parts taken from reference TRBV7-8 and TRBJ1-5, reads GAGVSQSPRYKVAKRGQDVALRCDPISGHVSLFWYQQALGQGPEFLTYFQNEAQLDKSGLPSDRFFAERPEGSVSTLKIQRTQQEDSAVYLCASSLGAGNQPQHFGDGTRLSIL.

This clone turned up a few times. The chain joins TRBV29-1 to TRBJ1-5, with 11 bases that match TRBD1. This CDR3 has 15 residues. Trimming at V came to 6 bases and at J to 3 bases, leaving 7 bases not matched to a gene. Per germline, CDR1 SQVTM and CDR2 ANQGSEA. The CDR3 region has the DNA TGCAGCGTCCGGGACAGGGGGGCGGACAATCAGCCCCAGCATTTT. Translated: CSVRDRGADNQPQHF.

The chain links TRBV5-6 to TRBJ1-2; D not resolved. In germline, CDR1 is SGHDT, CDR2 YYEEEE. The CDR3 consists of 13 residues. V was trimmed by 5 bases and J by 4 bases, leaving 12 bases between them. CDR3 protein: CASRLTAGYGYTF. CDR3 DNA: TGTGCCAGCAGGTTGACCGCAGGCTATGGCTACACCTTC.

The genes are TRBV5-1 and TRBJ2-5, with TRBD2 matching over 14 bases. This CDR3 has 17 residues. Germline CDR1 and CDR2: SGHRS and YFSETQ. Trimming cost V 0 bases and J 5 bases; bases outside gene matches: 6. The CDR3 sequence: CASSLEGLAGERETQYF. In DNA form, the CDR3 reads TGCGCCAGCAGCTTGGAGGGACTAGCGGGAGAGCGGGAGACCCAGTACTTC.